Only a few counts were recorded for the clone carrying this T cell receptor (beta chain). The antigen remains undetermined. Quantitative 5'-RACE with molecular barcodes was used to make the TCR beta libraries. TCRdb reprocessed the 5' RACE reads via MiXCR and lists one record per CDR3 protein. The sample comprises 150,000 to 250,000 distinct CDR3 sequences, more than 10% of which are singletons, and more than 15% rests with the top ten. The source of the sample is a study of CD8 T cells in ankylosing spondylitis. CDR3 size: 17 residues. Trimming cost V 6 bases and J 0 bases; bases outside gene matches: 14. Germline V gene lookup returns CDR1 SEHNR and CDR2 FQNEAQ (reference sequence). Study observations and caveats: Significantly higher representation of disease-linked clones was reported for matched ankylosing spondylitis synovial fluid. One TCR beta motif, made up of under ten highly homologous variants, appeared characteristic of ankylosing spondylitis blood.

The sequence came from a male donor with ankylosing spondylitis or in good health (not recorded which). Sequencing was done on a sample of blood, either unsorted or a sorted T cell fraction (not recorded which). The chain links TRBV7-9 to TRBJ2-7, with TRBD1 matching over 7 bases. The chain's CDR3 is CASSVPGQNFSSYEQYF. The CDR3 region has the DNA TGTGCCAGCAGTGTACCGGGACAGAACTTTAGCTCCTACGAGCAGTACTTC.